These 9 T cell receptor beta chains were all obtained from the same sample, sequenced in a study of CD8+ T cells in alopecia areata. The pooled cutaneous lymph node cells were sorted using several markers (CD4, CD8alpha, NKG2D, NKG2ACE and others). Investigators isolated RNA and reverse transcribed it into cDNA to act as the sequencing template. The protocol was immunoSEQ multiplex PCR, while the TCRdb copy is restricted to in-frame clones and leaves out a portion. Listed for the sample are over 250,000 clones, none seen a single time. The sample comprised CD4+ T cells sorted from a lymph node. Receptors were obtained from a C3H/HeJ mouse with alopecia areata. The strain's MHC: H2-k.

This clone turned up a few times. Genes and germline are mouse. The read ends 4 residues early relative to the CDR3; the germline J gene fills the gap. The sample has other DNA sequences that encode this CDR3 too. The chain employs TRBV19 and TRBJ2-1; 14 nucleotides line up with TRBD2. The CDR3 contains 16 residues. Germline V gene lookup returns CDR1 FNHDT and CDR2 SITEND (reference sequence). The sequenced CDR3 bases are TGTGCCAGCAGTCCCGGGACTGGGGGGGCGCGGGCT. Translating gives CASSPGTGGARA. The CDR3 in its entirety is CASSPGTGGARAEQFF.

On this clone itself: These gene names are mouse names. Here the CDR3 reads CASRLQGASGQLYF. Partial CDR3 DNA: TGTGCTAGCAGGCTACAGGGGGCATCCGGG. The chain links TRBV29 to TRBJ2-2, with 9 positions matching TRBD1. The CDR3 goes on 4 residues after the read ends, and that part is filled in from the germline J gene. The CDR3 length is 14 residues. V was clipped by 6 bases and J by 6 bases; unmatched bases: 5. The germline CDR1 and CDR2 sequences are MSHET and SYDVDS.

The sample holds a few counts of this clone. The germline and genes are mouse ones. The sample contains more than one DNA sequence encoding this CDR3. CDR3 loop: CASSDRDRDTEVFF. The CDR3 bases that were read are TGTGCCAGCAGTGATAGGGACAGGGACACA. The chain couples TRBV13-3 to TRBJ1-1; 9 bases are shared with TRBD1. The read ends 4 residues early relative to the CDR3; the germline J gene fills the gap. Germline lookup yields CDR1 NNHDY and CDR2 SYVADS. CDR3 length: 14 residues. With V trimmed by 1 base and J by 3 bases, 1 base remained unmatched.

On this clone: Gene names refer to mouse genes. The read halts 4 residues ahead of the CDR3 end, with the missing end drawn from the germline J gene. The rearrangement links TRBV13-2 to TRBJ2-2; TRBD1 is a possible D gene (6 bases). Germline CDR1 and CDR2: NNHNN and SYGAGS (reference sequence). The ends were cut back, 6 bases at V and 1 base at J, with 7 bases in the middle. The CDR3 is 13 residues long. The chain's CDR3 is CASARGNTGQLYF. The part of the CDR3 DNA that was read is TGTGCCAGCGCCAGGGGAAACACCGGG.

This clone was seen a handful of times. Gene names and germline match the mouse. The read halts 4 residues ahead of the CDR3 end, with the missing end drawn from the germline J gene. J is TRBJ2-1 and V is TRBV13-3, with D possibly being TRBD1 (6 bases). The CDR3 sequence is 13 residues long. Trimming cost V 5 bases and J 3 bases, with 9 bases left between them. Per germline, CDR1 NNHDY and CDR2 SYVADS. The CDR3 here is CASRKGVYAEQFF. Partial CDR3 DNA: TGTGCCAGCAGGAAGGGGGTCTATGCT.

Points on this clone: All gene names here are mouse names. Read coverage stops 4 residues before the CDR3 terminus; the germline J gene supplies the remainder. This sequence joins TRBV19 and TRBJ2-5, with D possibly matching TRBD2 (5 bases). Germline values: CDR1 FNHDT, CDR2 SITEND (reference sequence). CDR3 size: 14 residues. V gave up 1 base and J gave up 1 base, with 7 bases separating them. The part of the CDR3 DNA that was read is TGTGCCAGCAGTATATTGGGGTACCAAGAC. Amino acid sequence: CASSILGYQD. The CDR3 in full is CASSILGYQDTQYF.

This clone was seen a handful of times. These gene names are mouse names. The read falls 4 residues short of the CDR3 end, and the missing part is taken from the germline J gene. The chain combines TRBV13-1 with TRBJ1-1, with D uncertain. The CDR3 sequence is 14 residues long. The ends were cut back, 0 bases at V and 1 base at J, with 7 bases in the middle. CDR1 NSHNY and CDR2 SYGAGN come from the germline V gene. The CDR3 loop reads CASSDANKNTEVFF. The part of the CDR3 DNA that was read is TGTGCCAGCAGTGATGCTAACAAAAACACA.

This clone was recorded a few times. Gene names and germline match the mouse. The CDR3 end falls 4 residues outside the read, so it is completed with the germline J gene. The chain links TRBV13-2 to TRBJ2-2; 7 nucleotides line up with TRBD1. There are 15 residues in the CDR3. Germline V gives CDR1 NNHNN, CDR2 SYGAGS (reference sequence). V lost 0 bases and J lost 3; bases outside the gene matches: 2. This chain's CDR3 is CASGDAQGDTGQLYF. Partial CDR3 DNA: TGTGCCAGCGGTGATGCTCAGGGGGACACCGGG.

Only a few counts were recorded for this clone. All gene names here are mouse names. The read falls 4 residues short of the CDR3 end, and the missing part is taken from the germline J gene. Within the sample, other DNA sequences also encode this same CDR3. The V gene is TRBV1, the J gene TRBJ1-1, with D unclear. Germline V CDR1 and CDR2: NSQYPW, LRSPGD (reference sequence). Trimming left V 4 bases short and J 1 base short, with 7 bases between. This CDR3 is built from 13 residues. The CDR3 reads CTCSGDKNTEVFF. CDR3 DNA (partial): TGCACCTGCAGTGGTGACAAAAACACA.